This TCR beta chain was sequenced during a study of CD8 T cells in ankylosing spondylitis (dated by TCRdb to 2016 to 2017). About the investigation overall: The study profiled T cell receptor beta repertoires in healthy donors and ankylosing spondylitis patients to find disease-linked TCR variants. The full study cohort comprised 20 to 30 ankylosing spondylitis patients and approximately 100 healthy donors. Samples of peripheral blood were taken, and for ankylosing spondylitis patients, synovial fluid was collected as well. Beyond this particular receptor, the publication reports: A CD8+ phenotype was shown by the disease-linked clones, which were found at relatively low frequencies in peripheral blood. Blood from ankylosing spondylitis patients appeared to be characterized by a TCR beta motif made up of under ten highly homologous amino acid variants. Some TCR beta motif variants had previously been reported in synovial fluid and blood of reactive arthritis patients, which suggested common disease-initiation mechanisms. The disease-linked clones were reported to be significantly enriched in matched synovial fluid samples from ankylosing spondylitis patients.

The sample was run on an Illumina HiSeq 2500. Quantitative 5'-RACE with molecular barcodes was used to prepare TCR beta libraries. As for the original processing: A new computational method based on a probabilistic model of VDJ rearrangement was used to identify disease-linked TCR variants. TCRdb redid the processing of the public reads, applying fastp at Q25 and MiXCR, and retained in-frame beta chains. CDR3 protein sequences are deduplicated, and each keeps its most common genes and DNA. TCRdb's processing, not the authors' own work, is the source of the V and J calls. In this sample the table shows around 130,000 distinct CDR3 sequences, about an eighth of which occur a single time. Together, the top ten hold 2.5% to 3% of the sample. This clonotype was seen many times. The antigen this receptor binds is unknown. No base quality information exists; no much larger clone differs at one position. From its cysteine to its phenylalanine, the CDR3 spans 17 amino acids. Just CDR3 DNA is preserved here, 51 bases in frame from base 1. Taken from the germline V gene, the CDR1 and CDR2 loops are MNHEY and SVGAGI. Relative to germline, V is 0 bases shorter and J is 1 base shorter, with 10 bases between their ends.

Sequenced: blood, either unsorted or a sorted T cell fraction (not recorded which). The sequence was obtained from a female donor with ankylosing spondylitis or in good health (not recorded which). Rearrangement joined TRBV6-5 to TRBJ2-6, with the D segment possibly TRBD1 or TRBD2, each aligning over 5 bases. The CDR3 corresponds to CASSYSSWGSGANVLTF. Read as DNA, the sequence is TGTGCCAGCAGTTACTCGAGTTGGGGGTCTGGGGCCAACGTCCTGACTTTC.